This T cell receptor beta chain originates from a study of monozygotic twins with inflammatory bowel disease. Regarding the study as a whole: Varied immunosuppressive treatments among patients may have increased repertoire variability.

This CDR3 is 16 amino acids long. From germline, CDR1 is KGHSH and CDR2 LQKENI. Two nested PCRs, run for approximately 16 and 9 cycles, were applied to TCRalpha and TCRbeta cDNA. TCRdb reworked the 5' RACE reads into one entry per CDR3 protein, no DNA. The sample holds approximately 200,000 distinct CDR3 sequences. As regards this clonotype: The antigen remains undetermined.

This TCR was recovered from a human donor with ulcerative colitis or Crohn's disease, or a healthy co-twin of an affected twin (not recorded which). The sample taken for sequencing was blood. The chain couples TRBV18 to TRBJ2-7; TCRdb's D call of TRBD1 is untestable without DNA. CDR3 protein: CASSPRGGGVSYEQYF.